A selection of T cell receptor beta chains follows, all from one sample in a study of OX40 agonist ivuxolimab in advanced cancers. Profiling relied on immunoSEQ multiplex PCR, and the TCRdb table lists in-frame clones only, not all of them. The data show 50,000 to 75,000 clones, 75% to 90% seen once. The sequencing used CD4+ or CD8+ T cells sorted from blood, collected in a trial of the OX40 agonist ivuxolimab. Every receptor here comes from an adult with an advanced solid tumor such as melanoma, head and neck, liver or kidney cancer. Each CDR3 is given with its conserved first and last residue. Each record gives: V gene, J gene, CDR3 protein.

v_call: TRBV6-4
j_call: TRBJ2-7
cdr3_aa: CASRGLREDNEQYF

v_call: TRBV7-9
j_call: TRBJ1-2
cdr3_aa: CASSWGQGWRYTF

v_call: TRBV5-4
j_call: TRBJ1-2
cdr3_aa: CASSAGPYGYTF

v_call: TRBV30
j_call: TRBJ2-2
cdr3_aa: CAWSVIGGTGELFF

v_call: TRBV27
j_call: TRBJ2-2
cdr3_aa: CASSLSYTGELFF

v_call: TRBV10-3
j_call: TRBJ2-1
cdr3_aa: CAISGSGSRYEQFF

v_call: TRBV5-1
j_call: TRBJ2-1
cdr3_aa: CASSARTSGGGNEQFF

v_call: TRBV9
j_call: TRBJ2-1
cdr3_aa: CASSATGTSGYNEQFF

v_call: TRBV29-1
j_call: TRBJ2-7
cdr3_aa: CSGGTFYEQYF

v_call: TRBV7-8
j_call: TRBJ1-1
cdr3_aa: CASSLATGTEAFF

v_call: TRBV9
j_call: TRBJ1-1
cdr3_aa: CASSPNRGGWTEAFF

v_call: TRBV5-1
j_call: TRBJ2-1
cdr3_aa: CASSLARFSLNEQFF

v_call: TRBV18
j_call: TRBJ2-7
cdr3_aa: CASSPSRQEQYF

v_call: TRBV7-9
j_call: TRBJ2-7
cdr3_aa: CASSLTGAYSYEQYF

v_call: TRBV4-1
j_call: TRBJ1-6
cdr3_aa: CASSQGLVLNNSPLHF

v_call: TRBV6-5
j_call: TRBJ1-4
cdr3_aa: CASSYSRQREEKLFF

v_call: TRBV11-3
j_call: TRBJ2-7
cdr3_aa: CASSLGEGRSSYEQYF

v_call: TRBV4-1
j_call: TRBJ2-2
cdr3_aa: CASSQGTTSGSTGELFF

v_call: TRBV15
j_call: TRBJ2-3
cdr3_aa: CATSWGLAGGDTQYF

v_call: TRBV7-3
j_call: TRBJ2-1
cdr3_aa: CASSLTAEDYNEQFF

v_call: TRBV28
j_call: TRBJ1-4
cdr3_aa: CASTSGGSNEKLFF

v_call: TRBV10-3
j_call: TRBJ1-2
cdr3_aa: CATAPGGTIYGYTF

v_call: TRBV5-1
j_call: TRBJ2-3
cdr3_aa: CASSAGLAGSVDTQYF

v_call: TRBV2
j_call: TRBJ2-3
cdr3_aa: CASSESGSGDTQYF

v_call: TRBV19
j_call: TRBJ1-1
cdr3_aa: CASSNHRARNTEAFF

v_call: TRBV5-1
j_call: TRBJ2-5
cdr3_aa: CASSLDAGRVQETQYF

v_call: TRBV18
j_call: TRBJ2-5
cdr3_aa: CASSLHPGAQETQYF

v_call: TRBV20-1
j_call: TRBJ2-5
cdr3_aa: CSGTRETQYF

v_call: TRBV5-8
j_call: TRBJ1-5
cdr3_aa: CASSLSGVGGQPQHF

v_call: TRBV15
j_call: TRBJ2-2
cdr3_aa: CATGDSPNTGELFF

v_call: TRBV5-6
j_call: TRBJ1-5
cdr3_aa: CASSVPSDHSNQPQHF

v_call: TRBV29-1
j_call: TRBJ2-3
cdr3_aa: CSVEGDSGYQSTDTQYF

v_call: TRBV30
j_call: TRBJ2-1
cdr3_aa: CAWRGGASAEQFF

v_call: TRBV5-1
j_call: TRBJ2-1
cdr3_aa: CASRPGTSTNEQFF

v_call: TRBV11-1
j_call: TRBJ1-1
cdr3_aa: CASSSDRAGAFF

v_call: TRBV10-1
j_call: TRBJ2-3
cdr3_aa: CASTGLVGVTQYF

v_call: TRBV29-1
j_call: TRBJ2-1
cdr3_aa: CSVSTSTGSSYNEQFF

v_call: TRBV7-2
j_call: TRBJ2-1
cdr3_aa: CASSRPGGSGAEQFF

v_call: TRBV6-5
j_call: TRBJ2-3
cdr3_aa: CASSYRDYRDTQYF

v_call: TRBV5-1
j_call: TRBJ2-5
cdr3_aa: CASSLGSSGQETQYF

v_call: TRBV5-5
j_call: TRBJ2-7
cdr3_aa: CASSRGRSYEQYF

v_call: TRBV30
j_call: TRBJ1-1
cdr3_aa: CAWTQGGTEAFF

v_call: TRBV15
j_call: TRBJ2-1
cdr3_aa: CATSRDGGLAGNEQFF

v_call: TRBV19
j_call: TRBJ2-3
cdr3_aa: CASSGRGDTQYF

v_call: TRBV15
j_call: TRBJ2-3
cdr3_aa: CATSRSWGASDTQYF

v_call: TRBV21-1
j_call: TRBJ1-5
cdr3_aa: CASIGGVSNQPQHF

v_call: TRBV6-1
j_call: TRBJ2-7
cdr3_aa: CASRPPDRGRGEQYF

v_call: TRBV12-5
j_call: TRBJ2-5
cdr3_aa: CASGLVLAGETQYF

v_call: TRBV15
j_call: TRBJ2-7
cdr3_aa: CATSREVDRGREQYF

v_call: TRBV12-5
j_call: TRBJ1-5
cdr3_aa: CASGVDRDQPQHF

v_call: TRBV30
j_call: TRBJ2-3
cdr3_aa: CAWDGAGGGSDTQYF

v_call: TRBV7-8
j_call: TRBJ2-6
cdr3_aa: CASSLAGLGAGANVLTF

v_call: TRBV5-1
j_call: TRBJ2-1
cdr3_aa: CASSLGLAGVNEQFF

v_call: TRBV15
j_call: TRBJ2-3
cdr3_aa: CATSRGISGSTYDTQYF

v_call: TRBV6-1
j_call: TRBJ2-3
cdr3_aa: CASSVGTSGAVSTDTQYF

v_call: TRBV7-3
j_call: TRBJ2-7
cdr3_aa: CASSLSGELGEQYF

v_call: TRBV29-1
j_call: TRBJ1-2
cdr3_aa: CSVENRDRGNYGYTF

v_call: TRBV5-1
j_call: TRBJ1-1
cdr3_aa: CASRAVLNTEAFF

v_call: TRBV13
j_call: NA
cdr3_aa: CASSLTGVYEQYF

v_call: TRBV19
j_call: TRBJ2-3
cdr3_aa: CASSIGDTNTDTQYF